These 31 T cell receptor beta chains originate from one sample sequenced in a study of CD8+ T cells in alopecia areata. Documented treatment: oral pan-JAK inhibitor, 5-10 mg twice daily. Once RNA had been extracted, it was reverse transcribed into cDNA to act as the sequencing template. Libraries were prepared by immunoSEQ multiplex PCR; TCRdb keeps only in-frame clonotypes and omits some of them. Among about 180,000 clones listed, roughly 46% were seen once. Sample: CD8+ T cells sorted from blood, taken at week 52, from a patient treated with tofacitinib. Source of these receptors: a human donor with alopecia areata.

V is TRBV12-5 and J is TRBJ2-3; maybe TRBD1 (6 bases). Trimming shortened V by 7 bases and J by 3 bases, and 20 bases separated the two germline ends. Germline lookup yields CDR1 LGHNT and CDR2 FRNRAP. The CDR3 sequence is 16 residues long. The CDR3 DNA sequence: TGTGCTAGTGCCCGAAACAGGGAGAGCAGGACAGATACGCAGTATTTT. Its protein is CASARNRESRTDTQYF.

This clone was counted a few times. The rearrangement uses TRBV7-2 and TRBJ2-5, with TRBD1 matching over 12 bases. With 5 bases clipped from V and 5 bases from J, the junction kept 6 bases outside the gene matches. CDR3 length: 15 residues. Germline V gene sequence: CDR1 SGHTA, CDR2 FQGNSA. CDR3 sequence (DNA): TGTGCCAGCAGCGAAACCGGGACAGGGGGCGAGACCCAGTACTTC. It codes for CASSETGTGGETQYF.

Only a few counts were recorded for this clone. The V and J genes are TRBV29-1 and TRBJ2-7; D is unclear. The CDR3 spans 11 residues. Germline V gene lookup returns CDR1 SQVTM and CDR2 ANQGSEA. The CDR3 spells CVVSDTYEQYF. The CDR3 DNA reads as TGCGTCGTGTCGGATACCTACGAGCAGTACTTC.

The CDR3 nucleotides read TGTGCCAGCAGCTTAGGTTGGCTAGCCCAAGAGACCCAGTACTTC. Translation gives CASSLGWLAQETQYF. This chain uses TRBV11-2 with TRBJ2-5; weak D call: TRBD2 (5 bases). V was cut by 1 base and J by 1 base, with 10 bases left in between. Germline CDR1 is SGHAT and CDR2 is FQNNGV. The CDR3 contains 15 residues.

This clone turned up a few times. One base away lies a much larger clone, so this may be a sequencing read error. This CDR3 is also generated by other DNA sequences in the sample. The V and J genes are TRBV7-9 and TRBJ2-1; D is unclear. There are 11 residues in the CDR3. The V and J ends lost 0 bases and 7 bases respectively, with 1 base between them. In germline, CDR1 is SEHNR, CDR2 FQNEAQ (reference sequence). The CDR3 region is CASSLANEQFF. CDR3 bases: TGTGCCAGCAGCTTAGCGAATGAGCAGTTCTTC.

The chain links TRBV4-1 to TRBJ1-5; TRBD1 is a possible D gene (5 bases). This CDR3 has 14 residues. Germline loops: CDR1 MGHRA, CDR2 YSYEKL. V was clipped by 1 base and J by 6 bases, with 10 bases between them. CDR3 loop: CASSQVGGFQPQHF. The CDR3 nucleotides are TGCGCCAGCAGCCAAGTCGGGGGTTTTCAGCCCCAGCATTTT.

The CDR3 nucleotides are TGTGCCTGGACCCCTTTGGCCGAGACCCAGTACTTC. Its translation: CAWTPLAETQYF. The chain couples TRBV30 to TRBJ2-5; unclear D gene. The ends were cut back, 4 bases at V and 5 bases at J, with 11 bases in the middle. CDR3 length: 12 amino acids. Per germline, CDR1 GTSNPN and CDR2 SVGIG (reference sequence).

The rearrangement joins TRBV7-2 to TRBJ1-2; no reliable D call. The V end was cut by 5 bases, the J end by 8 bases, with 15 bases between. The CDR3 is 13 residues long. CDR1 and CDR2 from the germline V gene are SGHTA and FQGNSA. Here the CDR3 reads CASSPAGLKGYTF. DNA for the CDR3: TGTGCCAGCAGCCCAGCGGGTCTTAAGGGCTACACCTTC. Variable domain in full (rest from reference TRBV7-2 and TRBJ1-2): GAGVSQSPSNKVTEKGKDVELRCDPISGHTALYWYRQSLGQGLEFLIYFQGNSAPDKSGLPSDRFSAERTGGSVSTLTIQRTQQEDSAVYLCASSPAGLKGYTFGSGTRLTVV.

This rearrangement joins TRBV9 to TRBJ1-6; D not certain. Looked up from germline, CDR1 is SGDLS and CDR2 is YYNGEE. Trimming shortened V by 4 bases and J by 6 bases, and 14 bases separated the two germline ends. The CDR3 is 15 amino acids. CDR3: CASSPIGQSNSPLHF. The CDR3 nucleotides read TGTGCCAGCAGCCCTATAGGCCAGAGTAATTCACCCCTCCACTTT.

CDR3: CASSETRDSPIGTQYF. The CDR3 coding sequence is TGTGCCAGCAGCGAGACCCGGGACAGCCCCATCGGGACCCAGTACTTC. The chain joins TRBV9 to TRBJ2-5; 7 nucleotides line up with TRBD1. Germline V gives CDR1 SGDLS, CDR2 YYNGEE. CDR3 length equals 16 residues. Unmatched junction bases numbered 15, after V lost 3 bases and J lost 7 bases.

The genes are TRBV13 and TRBJ1-1; D is possibly TRBD1 (6 bases). CDR1 is PRHDT, CDR2 FYEKMQ, per germline (reference sequence). V lost 5 bases and J lost 5, with 9 bases in between. The CDR3 is 12 residues long. The CDR3 loop is CASSDTGTEAFF. The CDR3, as DNA: TGTGCCAGCAGCGACACAGGGACTGAAGCTTTCTTT. Drawing the rest from reference TRBV13 and TRBJ1-1, the complete variable domain is AAGVIQSPRHLIKEKRETATLKCYPIPRHDTVYWYQQGPGQDPQFLISFYEKMQSDKGSIPDRFSAQQFSDYHSELNMSSLELGDSALYFCASSDTGTEAFFGQGTRLTVV.

The V gene is TRBV19, the J gene TRBJ2-5; TRBD1 is a possible D gene (5 bases). Germline V gene data show CDR1 as LNHDA and CDR2 as SQIVND (reference sequence). The CDR3 covers 15 residues. V shed 3 bases and J shed 5 bases, with 16 bases lying between them. CDR3 nucleotides: TGTGCCAGTAGTATGTGGGGCCTCGCCGGGGAGACCCAGTACTTC. Its protein product is CASSMWGLAGETQYF.

CDR3: CASSLSGARGTDTQYF. As DNA, the CDR3 is TGCGCCAGCAGCTTGTCCGGCGCCAGGGGCACAGATACGCAGTATTTT. This chain links TRBV5-1 with TRBJ2-3, with D possibly matching TRBD1 (5 bases). Per germline, CDR1 SGHRS and CDR2 YFSETQ. Trimming removed 1 base at V and 1 base at J, with 13 bases between. The CDR3 is 16 residues long.

CDR3 bases: TGTGCCAGCAGTCCGACTTTCACCGGGGAGCTGTTTTTT. Translating it yields CASSPTFTGELFF. This chain links TRBV6-5 with TRBJ2-2, with D uncertain. The CDR3 is 13 amino acids. CDR1 MNHEY and CDR2 SVGAGI come from the germline V gene. V shed 5 bases and J shed 4 bases, with 8 bases lying between them.

This chain joins TRBV6-5 and TRBJ2-3; TRBD1 is a possible D gene (6 bases). V lost 0 bases and J lost 6, with 13 bases in between. The CDR3 consists of 15 residues. Germline V gene sequence: CDR1 MNHEY, CDR2 SVGAGI. The CDR3 coding sequence is TGTGCCAGCAGTTACTCGAATGGGCAGGGGGATACGCAGTATTTT. Its protein product is CASSYSNGQGDTQYF.

In the case of this clone: Sequence at one end of the junction differs from germline and may be a read error. The V and J genes are TRBV7-7 and TRBJ2-7; TRBD2 is a possible D gene (6 bases). Germline V gene lookup returns CDR1 SSHAT and CDR2 FNYEAQ (reference sequence). There are 14 residues in the CDR3. Written as DNA, the CDR3 is TGTGCTAGCAGCTTAGGGGACTGGATCTACGAGCAGTACTTC. It is translated as CASSLGDWIYEQYF.

The chain joins TRBV4-1 to TRBJ1-5; 7 bases match TRBD1. Germline V CDR1 and CDR2: MGHRA, YSYEKL. The trim removed 1 base at V and 7 bases at J, leaving 4 bases unmatched. The CDR3 is 14 amino acids. CDR3 amino acids: CASSQGQGLQPQHF. CDR3 DNA: TGCGCCAGCAGCCAAGGACAGGGTTTGCAGCCCCAGCATTTT.

The chain has TRBV6-6 and TRBJ1-2, with unresolved D. Germline-derived CDR1 and CDR2 are MNHNY and SVGAGI (reference sequence). V was cut by 6 bases and J by 5 bases, with 16 bases left in between. The CDR3 contains 14 residues. CDR3 DNA sequence: TGTGCCAGCAGCCCCGGGCCCCTTCTTTATGGCTACACCTTC. It translates to CASSPGPLLYGYTF.

The chain is built from TRBV30 and TRBJ1-4; 7 bases are shared with TRBD1. The germline V gene has CDR1 GTSNPN and CDR2 SVGIG (reference sequence). This CDR3 region has 12 residues. The J segment lost 7 bases and the V segment lost 4 bases, leaving 3 bases of the junction unmatched. The CDR3 region is CAWTGGSEKLFF. DNA of the CDR3: TGTGCCTGGACAGGGGGTAGTGAAAAACTGTTTTTT.

CDR3 DNA sequence: TGTGCCAGCAGCTTGGCACGGGGCGCGGGAACCGGGGAGCTGTTTTTT. Its protein product is CASSLARGAGTGELFF. The chain uses TRBV5-4 and TRBJ2-2; D is perhaps TRBD2 (6 bases). The CDR3 has 16 residues. V lost 0 bases and J lost 5, with 14 bases in between. The germline V gene has CDR1 SGHNT and CDR2 YYREEE (reference sequence).

This clone was observed a few times. V and J are TRBV4-1 and TRBJ1-2, with 8 bases that match TRBD1. After removal of 6 bases from V and 4 bases from J, the junction contained 13 bases not matched to a gene. CDR1 MGHRA and CDR2 YSYEKL come from the germline V gene. This CDR3 comprises 16 residues. The CDR3 DNA is TGCGCCAGCAGTCCTGAGGGGACAGGAGGATTCTATGGCTACACCTTC. Its translation: CASSPEGTGGFYGYTF.

The chain recombines TRBV13 with TRBJ1-2; D remains ambiguous. V was cut by 4 bases and J by 6 bases, with 9 bases left in between. The CDR3 totals 12 residues. From germline, CDR1 is PRHDT and CDR2 FYEKMQ (reference sequence). The CDR3 DNA is TGTGCCAGCAGCTCAATGAGTGATGGCTACACCTTC. Translation: CASSSMSDGYTF.

This clone was counted a few times. The V gene is TRBV27, the J gene TRBJ1-5; D is undetermined. V lost 3 bases and J 13 bases, leaving 13 bases between the germline ends. CDR1 and CDR2 (germline): MNHEY, SMNVEV (reference sequence). This CDR3 is built from 12 residues. The CDR3 sequence: CASSFTDSPQHF. The DNA of the CDR3 is TGTGCCAGCAGTTTCACGGACTCCCCTCAGCATTTT.

The V and J genes are TRBV6-1 and TRBJ2-5; a weak D match, TRBD2 (5 bases). The CDR3 is 16 amino acids. Germline values: CDR1 MNHNS, CDR2 SASEGT. Trimming stripped 2 bases from V and 3 bases from J, with 16 bases between. CDR3 nucleotides: TGTGCCAGCAGTGAAAGGGCGGGCGACACAGAAGAGACCCAGTACTTC. Translating gives CASSERAGDTEETQYF.

This clone appeared once. The chain combines TRBV27 with TRBJ1-6; D perhaps matches TRBD1 (6 bases). V was pared by 5 bases and J by 9 bases, with 23 bases between. The CDR3 length is 17 residues. Germline CDR1 is MNHEY and CDR2 is SMNVEV (reference sequence). CDR3 coding DNA: TGTGCCAGCAGTCCCCGTGGGGGCGGAGGGGAGACTTCACCCCTCCACTTT. Amino acid sequence: CASSPRGGGGETSPLHF.

In this sample, this clone turned up a few times. V and J are TRBV7-9 and TRBJ1-6; TRBD1 is a possible D gene (5 bases). V was trimmed by 4 bases and J by 8 bases, leaving 12 bases between them. The V gene's germline CDR1 is SEHNR and CDR2 FQNEAQ (reference sequence). There are 14 residues in the CDR3. Written as DNA, the CDR3 is TGTGCCAGCAGCTCGGTTCTGGGGGATTCACCCCTCCACTTT. Amino acid sequence: CASSSVLGDSPLHF.

This clone was counted between two and nine times. The chain combines TRBV25-1 with TRBJ2-7; D is tentatively TRBD1 or TRBD2 (5 bases each). This CDR3 is 13 amino acids long. The V gene lost 6 bases and the J gene lost 2 bases, with 11 bases spanning the gap. Looked up from germline, CDR1 is MGHDK and CDR2 is SYGVNS. CDR3 protein: CASSEGSTYEQYF. The CDR3 coding sequence is TGTGCCAGCAGCGAGGGGTCTACCTACGAGCAGTACTTC.

This clone was detected only a few times. The chain recombines TRBV29-1 with TRBJ1-6, with D perhaps TRBD1 (6 bases). The germline V and J ends were trimmed by 1 base and 9 bases, with 28 bases remaining between them. CDR1 and CDR2 from the germline V gene are SQVTM and ANQGSEA. The CDR3 sequence is 19 residues long. The CDR3 protein is CSVEVRDYRAKIGSSPLHF. The CDR3 nucleotides are TGCAGCGTTGAAGTTCGGGACTACAGGGCCAAGATCGGGAGTTCACCCCTCCACTTT.

This clone came up a few times. This chain links TRBV10-3 with TRBJ2-1, with D perhaps matching TRBD2 (5 bases). The CDR3 has 15 residues. Germline V gene lookup returns CDR1 ENHRY and CDR2 SYGVKD. Deletions cut 2 bases from V and 4 bases from J, with 12 bases between. The CDR3 loop is CAISEESGIYNEQFF. CDR3 nucleotides: TGTGCCATCAGTGAGGAAAGCGGTATTTACAATGAGCAGTTCTTC.

The chain recombines TRBV29-1 with TRBJ2-7; 7 bases line up with TRBD2. The CDR3 is 13 residues long. Germline loops: CDR1 SQVTM, CDR2 ANQGSEA. V was clipped by 4 bases and J by 6 bases; unmatched bases: 9. The CDR3 DNA follows: TGCAGCGTTGTTCTAGCGGTTTATGGCGAGCAGTACTTC. This gives the protein CSVVLAVYGEQYF.

Only a few counts were recorded for this clone. The CDR3 reads CASSPQQGDDGYTF. CDR3 DNA: TGTGCCAGCTCACCACAACAGGGTGATGATGGCTACACCTTC. The gene calls are TRBV18 and TRBJ1-2; possible D gene TRBD1, 6 bases. The CDR3 spans 14 residues. V lost 1 base and J 6 bases, leaving 12 bases between the germline ends. Looked up from germline, CDR1 is KGHSH and CDR2 is LQKENI.